This T cell receptor (beta chain) was documented in a study of CD8 T cells in Susac syndrome. This clonotype has just one count. Its specificity is not known. General study results and limits: TCR sequencing and HLA analysis covered a relatively small number of individuals.

The V and J ends lost 5 bases and 3 bases respectively, with 11 bases between them. Germline V gene lookup returns CDR1 SEHNR and CDR2 FQNEAQ (reference sequence). The CDR3 extends over 15 amino acids. Negative isolation yielded the CD8+ and CD4+ T cells, while FACS enriched the TEMRA cells. About 0.5 to 1 ug RNA was reverse transcribed with random hexamers. Across 54 Vbeta and 13 Jbeta, TCR beta CDR3 was amplified with immunoSEQ multiplex PCR. TCRdb fed the immunoSEQ multiplex PCR reads into MiXCR, producing one record per CDR3 protein. The table lists fewer than 200,000 distinct CDR3 sequences, roughly 91% of them singletons.

The TCR comes from a human donor with Susac syndrome. The chain recombines TRBV7-9 with TRBJ1-6; tentatively, D is TRBD1 (6 bases). The sequenced sample consisted of CD4+ T cells from PBMCs. CDR3 region: CASSKDSNYNSPLHF. In DNA form, the CDR3 reads TGTGCCAGCAGCAAGGACAGCAACTATAATTCACCCCTCCACTTT.